The clone carrying this TCR beta chain was recorded once. The target antigen is unknown. The data are from a study of chemoradiotherapy in HPV16-positive cancers. General study findings and limits: Non-HPV-specific T cells did not expand in tumors during treatment, whereas candidate HPV-specific clones and E7-related motifs did.

Only in-frame clones appear in the TCRdb table, and some are missing; sequencing was by immunoSEQ multiplex PCR. There are under 6,500 clones in the sample; 83% occur only once, and less than 8% lies in the top ten. The CDR3 consists of 14 residues. Germline assignment: CDR1 SGHRS and CDR2 YFSETQ. J lost 2 bases, V lost 0 bases, and 1 base had no gene match. V gene TRBV5-1 combines with J gene TRBJ1-2; 7 bases match TRBD1. The sequence was collected from a human donor with HPV-associated anogenital cancer. The sequencing used tumor tissue, collected from a patient who underwent chemoradiotherapy. This CDR3 is CASSLAGQNYGYTF. CDR3 nucleotide sequence: TGCGCCAGCAGCTTGGCGGGACAGAACTATGGCTACACCTTC.